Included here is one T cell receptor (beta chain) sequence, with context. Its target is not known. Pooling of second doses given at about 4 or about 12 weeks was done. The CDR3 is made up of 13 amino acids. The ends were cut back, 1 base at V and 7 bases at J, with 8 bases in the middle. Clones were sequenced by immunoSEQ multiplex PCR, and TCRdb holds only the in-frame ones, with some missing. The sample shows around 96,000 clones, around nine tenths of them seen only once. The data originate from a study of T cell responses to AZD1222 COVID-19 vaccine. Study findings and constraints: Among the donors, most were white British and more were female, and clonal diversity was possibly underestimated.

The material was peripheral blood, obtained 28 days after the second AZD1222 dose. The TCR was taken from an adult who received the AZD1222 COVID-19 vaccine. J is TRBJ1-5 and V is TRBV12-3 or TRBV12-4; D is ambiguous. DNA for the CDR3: TGTGCCAGCAGTTTAGGAGGGAGCCAGCCCCAGCATTTT. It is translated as CASSLGGSQPQHF.